This passage covers 3 T cell receptor beta chains from one sample sequenced in a study of T cell responses to AZD1222 COVID-19 vaccine. Some clones are missing from TCRdb's copy, which holds only in-frame ones; the method was immunoSEQ multiplex PCR. The sample shows 100,000 to 150,000 clones, approximately 83% of them seen only once. The input for sequencing was peripheral blood, taken on day 0 of AZD1222 vaccination. The receptor source for this set is an adult in good health.

The chain uses TRBV19 and TRBJ1-1, with a possible D match to TRBD1 (5 bases). Germline V gene lookup returns CDR1 LNHDA and CDR2 SQIVND (reference sequence). V was clipped by 5 bases and J by 5 bases, with 12 bases between them. The CDR3 runs 13 residues. This CDR3 reads CASSLGRGTEAFF. In nucleotides, the CDR3 is TGTGCCAGTAGTCTGGGGCGGGGTACTGAAGCTTTCTTT.

This rearrangement joins TRBV10-2 to TRBJ2-1; D gene unclear. The V end lost 6 bases, the J end lost 8 bases, and 8 bases lay between the germline ends. Germline CDR1 is WSHSY and CDR2 is SAAADI. The CDR3 spans 11 residues. This CDR3 is CASRAVYEQFF. CDR3 bases: TGCGCCAGCAGGGCTGTCTATGAGCAGTTCTTC.

The rearrangement uses TRBV5-4 and TRBJ2-7; 15 bases line up with TRBD2. This CDR3 spans 17 amino acids. The V and J ends lost 4 bases and 7 bases, in that order; junction bases with no gene match: 12. Germline V gives CDR1 SGHNT, CDR2 YYREEE (reference sequence). The chain's CDR3 is CASSPGLAGGPSGEQYF. CDR3 coding DNA: TGTGCCAGCAGCCCGGGACTAGCGGGAGGCCCCTCGGGAGAGCAGTACTTC. Using reference TRBV5-4 and TRBJ2-7 for the parts outside the CDR3, the full variable domain is ETGVTQSPTHLIKTRGQQVTLRCSSQSGHNTVSWYQQALGQGPQFIFQYYREEENGRGNFPPRFSGLQFPNYSSELNVNALELDDSALYLCASSPGLAGGPSGEQYFGPGTRLTVT.